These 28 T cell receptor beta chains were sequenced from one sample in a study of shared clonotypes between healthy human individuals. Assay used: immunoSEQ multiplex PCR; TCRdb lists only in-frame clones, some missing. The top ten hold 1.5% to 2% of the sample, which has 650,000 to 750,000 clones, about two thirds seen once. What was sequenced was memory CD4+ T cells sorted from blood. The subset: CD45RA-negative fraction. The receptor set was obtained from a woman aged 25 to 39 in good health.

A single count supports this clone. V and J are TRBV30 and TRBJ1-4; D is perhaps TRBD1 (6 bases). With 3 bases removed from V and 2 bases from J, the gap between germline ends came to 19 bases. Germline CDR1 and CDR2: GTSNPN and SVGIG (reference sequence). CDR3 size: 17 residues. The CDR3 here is CAWRRTGALLTNEKLFF. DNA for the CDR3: TGTGCCTGGAGGAGGACGGGGGCTCTTTTGACTAATGAAAAACTGTTTTTT.

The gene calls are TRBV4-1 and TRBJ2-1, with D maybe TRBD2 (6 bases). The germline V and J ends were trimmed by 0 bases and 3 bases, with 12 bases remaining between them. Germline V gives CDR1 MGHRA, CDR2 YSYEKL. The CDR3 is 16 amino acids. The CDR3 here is CASSQDVLANYNEQFF. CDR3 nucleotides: TGCGCCAGCAGCCAAGACGTACTAGCAAACTACAATGAGCAGTTCTTC.

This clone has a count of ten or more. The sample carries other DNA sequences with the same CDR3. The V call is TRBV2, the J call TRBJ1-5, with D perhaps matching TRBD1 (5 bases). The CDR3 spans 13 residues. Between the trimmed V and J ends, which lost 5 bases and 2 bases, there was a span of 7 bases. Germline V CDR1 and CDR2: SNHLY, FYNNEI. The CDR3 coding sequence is TGTGCCAGCAGTAAAGGGGGCAATCAGCCCCAGCATTTT. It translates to CASSKGGNQPQHF.

The CDR3 loop is CASSGGTANSYNEQFF. The DNA of the CDR3 is TGTGCCAGCAGCGGCGGGACAGCAAACTCCTACAATGAGCAGTTCTTC. The chain combines TRBV11-3 with TRBJ2-1, with a tentative D call TRBD1 (7 bases). The V end lost 5 bases, the J end lost 0 bases, and 14 bases lay between the germline ends. The V gene's germline CDR1 is SGHNT and CDR2 YENEEA. The CDR3 is 16 residues long.

CDR3 in amino acids: CATAPPGRAHEQYF. CDR3 nucleotide sequence: TGTGCCACTGCCCCCCCCGGGAGGGCACACGAGCAGTACTTC. This rearrangement joins TRBV28 to TRBJ2-7, with TRBD2 matching 8 bases. The ends lost 10 bases at V and 5 bases at J; junction bases unmatched: 13. Germline V gene data show CDR1 as MDHEN and CDR2 as SYDVKM. This CDR3 has 14 amino acids.

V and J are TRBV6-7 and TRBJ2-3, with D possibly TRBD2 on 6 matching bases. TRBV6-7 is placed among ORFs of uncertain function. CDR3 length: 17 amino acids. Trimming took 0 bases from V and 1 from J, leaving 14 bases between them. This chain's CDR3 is CASSYSGGNWGTDTQYF. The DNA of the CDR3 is TGTGCCAGCAGTTACTCTGGGGGGAATTGGGGCACAGATACGCAGTATTTT.

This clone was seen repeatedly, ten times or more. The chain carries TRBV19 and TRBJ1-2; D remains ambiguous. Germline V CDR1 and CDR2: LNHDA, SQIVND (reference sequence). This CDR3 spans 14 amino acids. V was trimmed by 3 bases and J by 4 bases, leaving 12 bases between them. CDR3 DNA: TGTGCCAGTAGTATGCCCCTGGGCAGCTATGGCTACACCTTC. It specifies CASSMPLGSYGYTF.

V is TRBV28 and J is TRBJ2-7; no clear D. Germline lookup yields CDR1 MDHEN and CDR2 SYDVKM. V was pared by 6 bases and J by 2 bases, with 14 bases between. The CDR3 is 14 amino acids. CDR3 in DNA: TGTGCCAGCAGCCCCCCTATCCGAACCTACGAGCAGTACTTC. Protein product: CASSPPIRTYEQYF.

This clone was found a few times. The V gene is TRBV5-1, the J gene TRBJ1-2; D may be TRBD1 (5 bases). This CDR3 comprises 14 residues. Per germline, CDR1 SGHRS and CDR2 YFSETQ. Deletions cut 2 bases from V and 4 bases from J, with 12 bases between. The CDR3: CASSFRQGAYGYTF. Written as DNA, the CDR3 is TGCGCCAGCAGCTTTCGGCAGGGCGCCTATGGCTACACCTTC.

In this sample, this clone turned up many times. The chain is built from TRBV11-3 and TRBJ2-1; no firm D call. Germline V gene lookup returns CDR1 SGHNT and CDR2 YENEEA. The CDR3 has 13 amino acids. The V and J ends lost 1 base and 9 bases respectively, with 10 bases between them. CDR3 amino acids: CASSLGSLGEQFF. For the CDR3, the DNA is TGTGCCAGCAGCTTAGGATCATTGGGTGAGCAGTTCTTC.

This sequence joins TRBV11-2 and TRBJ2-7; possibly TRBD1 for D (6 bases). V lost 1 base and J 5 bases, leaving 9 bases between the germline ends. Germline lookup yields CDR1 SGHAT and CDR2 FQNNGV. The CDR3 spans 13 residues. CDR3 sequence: CASSLATGNEQYF. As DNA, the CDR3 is TGTGCCAGCAGCTTAGCTACAGGGAACGAGCAGTACTTC.

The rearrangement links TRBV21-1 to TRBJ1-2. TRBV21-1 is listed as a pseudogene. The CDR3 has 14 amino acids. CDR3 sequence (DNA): TGTGCCAGCAGCTTAAGACCTTTCCACTATGGCTACACCTTC. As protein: CASSLRPFHYGYTF.

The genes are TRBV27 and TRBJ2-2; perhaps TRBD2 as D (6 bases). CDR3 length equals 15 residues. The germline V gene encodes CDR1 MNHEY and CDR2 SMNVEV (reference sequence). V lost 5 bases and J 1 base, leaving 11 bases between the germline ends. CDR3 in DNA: TGTGCCAGCAGTCCGGGACTCTTGAACACCGGGGAGCTGTTTTTT. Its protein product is CASSPGLLNTGELFF.

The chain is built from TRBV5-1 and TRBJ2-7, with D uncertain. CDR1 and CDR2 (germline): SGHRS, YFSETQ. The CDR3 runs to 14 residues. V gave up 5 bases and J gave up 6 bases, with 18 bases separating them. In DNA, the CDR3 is TGCGCCAGCAGTCCTACCCCATTCTCAGGCGAGCAGTACTTC. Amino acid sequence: CASSPTPFSGEQYF. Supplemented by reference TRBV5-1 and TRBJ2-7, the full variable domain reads KAGVTQTPRYLIKTRGQQVTLSCSPISGHRSVSWYQQTPGQGLQFLFEYFSETQRNKGNFPGRFSGRQFSNSRSEMNVSTLELGDSALYLCASSPTPFSGEQYFGPGTRLTVT.

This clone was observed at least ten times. The CDR3 coding sequence is TGTGCCAGCTTGCAGACTGCCTACAATGAGCAGTTCTTC. Protein sequence: CASLQTAYNEQFF. V gene TRBV6-6 combines with J gene TRBJ2-1; D is unresolved. Trimming pared 8 bases from V and 2 bases from J, leaving 10 bases between. Germline loops: CDR1 MNHNY, CDR2 SVGAGI (reference sequence). The CDR3 covers 13 residues.

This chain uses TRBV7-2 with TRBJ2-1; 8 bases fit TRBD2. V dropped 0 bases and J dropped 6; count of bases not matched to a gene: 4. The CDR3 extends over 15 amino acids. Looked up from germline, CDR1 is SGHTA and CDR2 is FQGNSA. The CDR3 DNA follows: TGTGCCAGCAGCTTAGCGCGTCGGGAGGGCAATGAGCAGTTCTTC. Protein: CASSLARREGNEQFF.

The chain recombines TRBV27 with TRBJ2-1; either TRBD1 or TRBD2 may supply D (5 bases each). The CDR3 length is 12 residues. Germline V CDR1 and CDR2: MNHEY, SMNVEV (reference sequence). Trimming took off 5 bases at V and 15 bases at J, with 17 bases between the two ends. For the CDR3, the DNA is TGTGCCAGCAGTCTCGGGGCGAGGGTATGGTTCTTC. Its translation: CASSLGARVWFF.

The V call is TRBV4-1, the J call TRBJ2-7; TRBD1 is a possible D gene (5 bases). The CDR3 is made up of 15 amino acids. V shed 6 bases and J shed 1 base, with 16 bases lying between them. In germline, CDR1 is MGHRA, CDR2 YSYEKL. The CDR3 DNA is TGCGCCAGCAGGCAGGTAGGGGTAACGTCCTACGAGCAGTACTTC. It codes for CASRQVGVTSYEQYF.

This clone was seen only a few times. The CDR3: CASSEAAGSGANVLTF. The CDR3 bases are TGTGCCAGCAGTGAAGCCGCAGGGTCTGGGGCCAACGTCCTGACTTTC. V and J are TRBV6-1 and TRBJ2-6; maybe TRBD1 (5 bases). The CDR3 runs 16 residues. Trimming cost V 0 bases and J 1 base, with 7 bases left between them. Germline CDR1 MNHNS, CDR2 SASEGT.

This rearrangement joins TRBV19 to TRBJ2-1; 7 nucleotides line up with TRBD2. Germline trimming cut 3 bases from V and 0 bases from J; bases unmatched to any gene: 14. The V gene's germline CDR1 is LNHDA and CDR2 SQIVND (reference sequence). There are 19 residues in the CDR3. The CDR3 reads CASSISPGGQFSSYNEQFF. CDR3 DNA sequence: TGTGCCAGTAGTATTAGTCCGGGAGGACAATTTAGCTCCTACAATGAGCAGTTCTTC.

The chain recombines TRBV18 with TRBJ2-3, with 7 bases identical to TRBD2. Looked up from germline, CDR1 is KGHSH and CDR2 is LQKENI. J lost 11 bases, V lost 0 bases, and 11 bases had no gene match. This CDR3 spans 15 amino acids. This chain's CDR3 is CASSPPSGGGEMQYF. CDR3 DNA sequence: TGTGCCAGCTCACCACCCTCGGGAGGAGGGGAGATGCAGTATTTT.

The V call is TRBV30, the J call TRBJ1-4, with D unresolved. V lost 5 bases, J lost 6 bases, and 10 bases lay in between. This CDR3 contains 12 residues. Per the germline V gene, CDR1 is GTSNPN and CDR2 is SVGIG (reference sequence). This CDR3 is CAWGTVYEKLFF. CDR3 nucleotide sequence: TGTGCCTGGGGCACCGTTTATGAAAAACTGTTTTTT.

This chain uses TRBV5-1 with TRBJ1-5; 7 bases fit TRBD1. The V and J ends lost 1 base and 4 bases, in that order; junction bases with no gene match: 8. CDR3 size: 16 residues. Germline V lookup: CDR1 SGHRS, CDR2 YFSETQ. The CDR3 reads CASSLFGTENNQPQHF. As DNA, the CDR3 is TGCGCCAGCAGCTTGTTTGGGACAGAGAATAATCAGCCCCAGCATTTT.

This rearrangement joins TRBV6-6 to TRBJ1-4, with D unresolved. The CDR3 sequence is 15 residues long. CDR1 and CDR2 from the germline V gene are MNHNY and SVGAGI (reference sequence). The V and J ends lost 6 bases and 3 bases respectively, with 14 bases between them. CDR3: CASRVRVGANEKLFF. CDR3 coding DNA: TGTGCCAGCAGGGTGAGGGTTGGAGCTAATGAAAAACTGTTTTTT.

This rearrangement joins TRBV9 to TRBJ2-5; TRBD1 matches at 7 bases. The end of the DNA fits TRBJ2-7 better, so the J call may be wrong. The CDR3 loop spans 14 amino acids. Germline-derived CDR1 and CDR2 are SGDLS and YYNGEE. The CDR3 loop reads CASSVPDRWVEQYF. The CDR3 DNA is TGTGCCAGCAGCGTGCCGGACAGGTGGGTCGAGCAGTACTTC.

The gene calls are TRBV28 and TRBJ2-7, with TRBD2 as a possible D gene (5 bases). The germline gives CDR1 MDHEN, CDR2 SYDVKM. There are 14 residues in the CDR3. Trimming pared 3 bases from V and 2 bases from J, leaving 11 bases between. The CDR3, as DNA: TGTGCCAGCAGTTTCTCGGGGTCCCCCTACGAGCAGTACTTC. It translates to CASSFSGSPYEQYF. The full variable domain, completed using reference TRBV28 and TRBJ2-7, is DVKVTQSSRYLVKRTGEKVFLECVQDMDHENMFWYRQDPGLGLRLIYFSYDVKMKEKGDIPEGYSVSREKKERFSLILESASTNQTSMYLCASSFSGSPYEQYFGPGTRLTVT.

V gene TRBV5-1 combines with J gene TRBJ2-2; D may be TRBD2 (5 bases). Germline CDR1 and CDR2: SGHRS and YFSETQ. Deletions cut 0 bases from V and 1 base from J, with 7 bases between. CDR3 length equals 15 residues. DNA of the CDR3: TGCGCCAGCAGCTTGGGCGGGCTGAACACCGGGGAGCTGTTTTTT. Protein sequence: CASSLGGLNTGELFF. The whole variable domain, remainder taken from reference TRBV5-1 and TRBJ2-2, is KAGVTQTPRYLIKTRGQQVTLSCSPISGHRSVSWYQQTPGQGLQFLFEYFSETQRNKGNFPGRFSGRQFSNSRSEMNVSTLELGDSALYLCASSLGGLNTGELFFGEGSRLTVL.

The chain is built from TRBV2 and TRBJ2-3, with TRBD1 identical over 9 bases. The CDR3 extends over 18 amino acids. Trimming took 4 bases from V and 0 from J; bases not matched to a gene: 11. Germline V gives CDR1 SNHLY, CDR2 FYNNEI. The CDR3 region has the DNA TGTGCCAGCAGTGCAGATTACCCGGGACAGGGCAGCACAGATACGCAGTATTTT. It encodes CASSADYPGQGSTDTQYF.